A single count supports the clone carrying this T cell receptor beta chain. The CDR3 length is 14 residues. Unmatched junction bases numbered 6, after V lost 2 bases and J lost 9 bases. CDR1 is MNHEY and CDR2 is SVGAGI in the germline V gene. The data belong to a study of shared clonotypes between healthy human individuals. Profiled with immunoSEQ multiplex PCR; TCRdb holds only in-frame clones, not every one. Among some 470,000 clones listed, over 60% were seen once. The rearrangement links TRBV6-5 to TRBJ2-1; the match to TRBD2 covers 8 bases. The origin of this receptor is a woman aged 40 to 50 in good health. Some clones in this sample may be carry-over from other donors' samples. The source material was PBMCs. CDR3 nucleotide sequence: TGTGCCAGCAGTTACCAGCGGGAGAGGGGTGAGCAGTTCTTC. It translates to CASSYQRERGEQFF.